This paragraph reports one T cell receptor beta chain. Its matching antigen is unknown. This sample stems from a study of T cells after yellow fever vaccination. Findings of the study overall: Most clones from primary vaccination were detected again post-booster (just under 97% CD4, about 85% CD8).

Using its own MiXCR run on the 5' RACE reads, TCRdb lists one record per CDR3 protein. Seen here are approximately 510,000 distinct CDR3 sequences, roughly 22% observed once, and the top ten hold roughly a sixth. Germline CDR1 is LGHNA and CDR2 is YNFKEQ. The CDR3 is 17 amino acids. Trimming stripped 0 bases from V and 0 bases from J, with 12 bases between. The source material was PBMCs, sampled around 3 weeks after the first yellow fever vaccination. The sequence was obtained from a young man who received the YFV17D yellow fever vaccine. The chain has TRBV4-2 and TRBJ1-5; no definite D call. CDR3 protein: CASSQDRAAFSNQPQHF. The CDR3 region has the DNA TGTGCCAGCAGCCAAGATAGGGCAGCCTTTAGCAATCAGCCCCAGCATTTT.